These T cell receptor beta chains were read from a single sample in a study of T cell repertoires in cytomegalovirus infection. These receptors are not linked to any known antigen. TCRdb re-analysed the reads in MiXCR, keeping a single row per CDR3 protein. The sample contains hundreds of thousands of distinct CDR3 sequences, roughly a third of which appear only once. This material consisted of cultured PBMCs, taken from culture after CMV antigen stimulation. These receptor sequences come from a human donor in good health (CMV status not recorded). Some clones in this sample may be carry-over from other donors' samples. Each CDR3 is given with its conserved first and last residue. Fields, in order: D gene, V gene, clone size, J gene, CDR3 protein, CDR3 DNA. The D gene is left open where the match is weak. Only some rows state a clone size, as once, few, many or a class for expanded clones.

TRBD1	TRBV7-2	-	TRBJ1-2	CASSQMGQSKLYGYTF	TGTGCCAGCAGCCAAATGGGACAGTCGAAACTTTATGGCTACACCTTC
TRBD1	TRBV6-2/TRBV6-3	few	TRBJ1-1	CASSYEGTVRTYTEAFF	TGTGCCAGCAGTTACGAGGGGACAGTAAGAACGTACACTGAAGCTTTCTTT
TRBD2	TRBV6-2/TRBV6-3	-	TRBJ2-7	CASRPKTREGRPHEQYF	TGTGCCAGCAGGCCTAAGACGCGGGAGGGCCGCCCTCACGAGCAGTACTTC
TRBD1	TRBV7-2	few	TRBJ2-5	CASSLTQGEWQTQYF	TGTGCCAGCAGCTTAACCCAGGGGGAATGGCAGACCCAGTACTTC
-	TRBV12-3/TRBV12-4	few	TRBJ1-2	CASSLHNYGYTF	TGTGCCAGCAGTTTGCATAACTATGGCTACACCTTC
TRBD2	TRBV7-2	many	TRBJ2-3	CASRGSGTSTDTQYF	TGTGCCAGCAGGGGGAGCGGGACTAGCACAGATACGCAGTATTTT
-	TRBV5-4	-	TRBJ2-1	CASSLGRGGSYNEQFF	TGTGCCAGCAGCTTGGGGAGGGGAGGCTCCTACAATGAGCAGTTCTTC
TRBD2	TRBV10-3	-	TRBJ2-3	CAITDGRGGDTQYF	TGTGCCATCACAGACGGGAGGGGGGGGGATACGCAGTATTTT
-	TRBV5-6	-	TRBJ2-3	CASSFKLGATTDTQYF	TGTGCCAGCAGCTTCAAGCTGGGGGCCACAACAGATACGCAGTATTTT
TRBD1	TRBV4-2	-	TRBJ2-7	CASRYRGSGYYEQYF	TGTGCCAGCAGATACAGGGGAAGTGGTTACTACGAGCAGTACTTC
-	TRBV7-3	few	TRBJ2-7	CASSLGGQDSPHSYEQYF	TGTGCCAGCAGCTTAGGAGGGCAGGACTCCCCTCACTCCTACGAGCAGTACTTC
-	TRBV7-9	few	TRBJ2-7	CASASGMSSYEQYF	TGTGCCAGCGCTTCCGGGATGAGCTCCTACGAGCAGTACTTC
-	TRBV4-1	-	TRBJ1-1	CASSHRLSSNTEAFF	TGCGCCAGCAGCCACCGACTGTCCTCGAACACTGAAGCTTTCTTT
TRBD1	TRBV12-3/TRBV12-4	few	TRBJ1-2	CASSWDSNYGYTF	TGTGCCAGCAGTTGGGACAGTAACTATGGCTACACCTTC
TRBD1	TRBV7-9	-	TRBJ2-6	CASSWDRTTGANVLTF	TGTGCCAGCAGCTGGGACAGGACCACTGGGGCCAACGTCCTGACTTTC
-	TRBV6-1	once	TRBJ2-7	CASRATGTWEQYF	TGTGCCAGCAGAGCAACCGGGACGTGGGAGCAGTACTTC
-	TRBV11-3	-	TRBJ2-3	CASSTPGLGTDTQYF	TGTGCCAGCAGCACCCCGGGTCTCGGCACAGATACGCAGTATTTT
-	TRBV7-2	few	TRBJ1-2	CASSSQVWGGGYTF	TGTGCCAGCAGCTCACAGGTTTGGGGTGGTGGCTACACCTTC
-	TRBV27	-	TRBJ1-1	CASNPHPNSGEAFF	TGTGCCAGCAACCCTCACCCCAACTCGGGTGAAGCTTTCTTT
TRBD1	TRBV6-1	few	TRBJ1-1	CASRRTGESNTEAFF	TGTGCCAGCAGGAGAACAGGGGAATCGAACACTGAAGCTTTCTTT
TRBD2	TRBV5-4	few	TRBJ2-1	CASSLVGSGKDNEQFF	TGTGCCAGCAGCTTGGTGGGCAGCGGGAAGGACAATGAGCAGTTCTTC
-	TRBV7-2	few	TRBJ2-1	CASSLSGPTYNEQFF	TGTGCCAGCAGCTTATCGGGACCCACCTACAATGAGCAGTTCTTC
TRBD2	TRBV12-5	few	TRBJ2-1	CASGRGSSGPNEQFF	TGTGCTAGTGGCCGGGGGAGTAGCGGGCCCAATGAGCAGTTCTTC
-	TRBV15	-	TRBJ2-7	CATSPATSSRYF	TGTGCCACCAGCCCAGCTACTAGCTCGCGGTACTTC
-	TRBV6-5	-	TRBJ2-7	CASSYSVKSYEQYF	TGTGCCAGCAGTTACTCTGTCAAGTCCTACGAGCAGTACTTC
-	TRBV11-2	few	TRBJ2-1	CASSLSGFDNEQFF	TGTGCCAGCAGCTTATCCGGGTTTGACAATGAGCAGTTCTTC
TRBD2	TRBV14	-	TRBJ2-5	CASSQERLAGQETQYF	TGTGCCAGCAGCCAAGAACGACTAGCGGGGCAAGAGACCCAGTACTTC
-	TRBV7-4	-	TRBJ2-1	CASSTDSYSYNEQFF	TGTGCCAGCAGCACAGACAGCTACTCCTACAATGAGCAGTTCTTC
TRBD2	TRBV12-3/TRBV12-4	few	TRBJ2-2	CASSPDTHSGRGVTGELFF	TGTGCCAGCAGTCCCGACACACATAGCGGGAGAGGTGTTACCGGGGAGCTGTTTTTT
TRBD2	TRBV7-2	many	TRBJ2-3	CASSYPTSGSTDTQYF	TGTGCCAGCAGCTACCCGACTAGCGGTAGCACAGATACGCAGTATTTT
-	TRBV7-2	many	TRBJ2-7	CASSGRGRWNEQYF	TGTGCCAGCAGCGGGAGGGGGCGCTGGAACGAGCAGTACTTC
TRBD2	TRBV27	once	TRBJ2-1	CASSTRTSGSGNEQFF	TGTGCCAGCAGTACGAGGACTAGCGGGAGTGGCAATGAGCAGTTCTTC
-	TRBV27	-	TRBJ2-4	CASPLAKNIQYF	TGTGCCAGCCCACTAGCCAAAAACATTCAGTACTTC
-	TRBV7-2	many	TRBJ2-6	CASSDHWASGANVLTF	TGTGCCAGCAGCGACCACTGGGCCTCTGGGGCCAACGTCCTGACTTTC
-	TRBV28	few	TRBJ1-5	CASRHQGKPNQPQHF	TGTGCCAGCAGACATCAGGGAAAGCCGAATCAGCCCCAGCATTTT
-	TRBV28	-	TRBJ1-3	CASSLWGLGNTIYF	TGTGCCAGCAGTTTATGGGGGCTTGGAAACACCATATATTTT
TRBD1	TRBV13	-	TRBJ2-7	CASRSQGAEYEQYF	TGTGCCAGCAGGTCTCAGGGGGCCGAGTACGAGCAGTACTTC
-	TRBV2	-	TRBJ1-5	CASSTTGYNQPQHF	TGTGCCAGCAGCACTACAGGGTACAATCAGCCCCAGCATTTT
-	TRBV11-2	many	TRBJ1-2	CASSLEGGGYTF	TGTGCCAGCAGCTTAGAGGGGGGCGGCTACACCTTC
TRBD2	TRBV5-3	-	TRBJ2-7	CASSLPGLAGTSYEQYF	TGTGCCAGCAGCCTTCCAGGGCTAGCGGGAACCTCCTACGAGCAGTACTTC
-	TRBV29-1	-	TRBJ2-4	CSVDTGNKNIQYF	TGCAGCGTCGACACCGGGAACAAAAACATTCAGTACTTC
-	TRBV7-3	-	TRBJ2-2	CASSTSQGRNTGELFF	TGTGCCAGCAGCACATCCCAGGGTCGGAACACCGGGGAGCTGTTTTTT
-	TRBV7-9	many	TRBJ2-5	CASSLISGQETQYF	TGTGCCAGCAGCTTGATATCAGGACAAGAGACCCAGTACTTC
TRBD2	TRBV19	many	TRBJ2-1	CASSLMGSGRAREQFF	TGTGCCAGTAGTTTAATGGGAAGCGGGAGGGCCCGAGAGCAGTTCTTC
TRBD1	TRBV6-5	-	TRBJ1-2	CASSYSIQGAAGYTF	TGTGCCAGCAGTTACTCGATTCAGGGGGCTGCTGGCTACACCTTC
-	TRBV20-1	-	TRBJ1-1	CSAAERAGRTEAFF	TGCAGTGCTGCCGAAAGGGCAGGGCGCACTGAAGCTTTCTTT
-	TRBV24-1	many	TRBJ2-3	CATSDLHAGSRGDTQYF	TGTGCCACCAGTGATTTGCACGCGGGATCAAGAGGAGATACGCAGTATTTT
-	TRBV27	-	TRBJ1-2	CASSLDRRDGYTF	TGTGCCAGCAGTTTAGACAGGAGGGATGGCTACACCTTC
-	TRBV27	-	TRBJ1-1	CASSLRPLLNTEAFF	TGTGCCAGCAGTCTTAGACCCTTATTGAACACTGAAGCTTTCTTT
TRBD1	TRBV5-4	few	TRBJ2-3	CASGPQGAHTQYF	TGTGCCAGCGGACCTCAGGGGGCGCATACGCAGTATTTT
-	TRBV19	once	TRBJ2-3	CATFVDSTDTQYF	TGTGCCACCTTCGTCGATAGCACAGATACGCAGTATTTT
-	TRBV6-6	-	TRBJ1-1	CASSRTDLMNTEAFF	TGTGCCAGCAGCAGGACGGATCTTATGAACACTGAAGCTTTCTTT
-	TRBV7-2	many	TRBJ1-1	CASSRSLNTEAFF	TGTGCCAGCAGTAGGAGTCTTAACACTGAAGCTTTCTTT
TRBD1	TRBV20-1	few	TRBJ1-1	CRAGGNTEAFF	TGCAGGGCAGGGGGGAACACTGAAGCTTTCTTT
TRBD1	TRBV2	-	TRBJ2-2	CASNRGPSGELFF	TGTGCCAGCAACAGGGGTCCTTCCGGGGAGCTGTTTTTT